Below, 13 T cell receptor beta chains from the same sample are listed, as sequenced in a study of blood T cell repertoires in COVID-19. Libraries were prepared by immunoSEQ multiplex PCR; TCRdb keeps only in-frame clonotypes and omits some of them. The sample contains about 68,000 clones, around 80% of which appear only once. Sample: peripheral blood. The receptors come from a human donor in a cohort sampled during active COVID-19.

This clone was recorded a few times. DNA of the CDR3: TGTGCCAGCAGTTACCCGGAGCGGGAGGGCCAAGAGACCCAGTACTTC. This codes for CASSYPEREGQETQYF. The V call is TRBV6-5, the J call TRBJ2-5; TRBD2 matches 10 bases. CDR1 is MNHEY, CDR2 SVGAGI, per germline. This CDR3 comprises 16 residues. The junction had 4 bases not matched to a gene; V was cut back by 2 bases and J by 1 base.

The chain's CDR3 is CASSQDTSGSVTGELFF. CDR3 coding DNA: TGCGCCAGCAGCCAAGATACCAGCGGGAGCGTCACCGGGGAGCTGTTTTTT. The genes are TRBV4-3 and TRBJ2-2; 8 positions match TRBD2. Germline V CDR1 and CDR2: LGHNA, YSLEER. After removal of 0 bases from V and 4 bases from J, the junction contained 7 bases not matched to a gene. The CDR3 runs 17 residues.

This chain links TRBV19 with TRBJ1-5; TRBD1 matches 7 bases. The CDR3 has 14 amino acids. The V segment lost 3 bases and the J segment 7 bases; nucleotides outside the gene matches: 6. Germline assignment: CDR1 LNHDA and CDR2 SQIVND (reference sequence). The DNA for the CDR3 is TGTGCCAGTAGTATGGTCCAGGGGGGACAGCCCCAGCATTTT. Translated: CASSMVQGGQPQHF.

This clone was seen a few times. For the CDR3, the DNA is TGTGCCAGCAGCTTTAATACCGGGGAGCTGTTTTTT. It codes for CASSFNTGELFF. The rearrangement joins TRBV7-8 to TRBJ2-2; D unclear. Trimming shortened V by 3 bases and J by 5 bases, and 4 bases separated the two germline ends. Per the germline V gene, CDR1 is SGHVS and CDR2 is FQNEAQ. This CDR3 has 12 amino acids.

Here the CDR3 reads CASSQESGGPGFSYGYTF. In nucleotides, the CDR3 is TGTGCCAGCAGCCAGGAGAGCGGCGGCCCTGGGTTTAGCTATGGCTACACCTTC. V and J are TRBV3-1 (or the pseudogene TRBV3-2) and TRBJ1-2; D call uncertain. Trimming pared 3 bases from V and 4 bases from J, leaving 24 bases between. This CDR3 region has 18 residues. The germline V gene encodes CDR1 LGHDT and CDR2 YNNKEL (reference sequence).

This clone has just one count. J is TRBJ1-2 and V is TRBV5-1; tentative D call: TRBD1 (5 bases). Germline CDR1 reads SGHRS; CDR2 reads YFSETQ. This CDR3 has 14 residues. Trimming removed 0 bases at V and 7 bases at J, with 13 bases between. The chain's CDR3 is CASSLVAREGGYTF. Written as DNA, the CDR3 is TGCGCCAGCAGCTTGGTGGCCAGGGAGGGTGGCTACACCTTC. Supplemented by reference TRBV5-1 and TRBJ1-2, the full variable domain reads KAGVTQTPRYLIKTRGQQVTLSCSPISGHRSVSWYQQTPGQGLQFLFEYFSETQRNKGNFPGRFSGRQFSNSRSEMNVSTLELGDSALYLCASSLVAREGGYTFGSGTRLTVV.

This clone has more than one count but fewer than ten. J is TRBJ2-7 and V is TRBV5-1; TRBD2 is a possible D gene (6 bases). The CDR3 totals 13 residues. The V end was cut by 4 bases, the J end by 1 base, with 9 bases between. Germline lookup yields CDR1 SGHRS and CDR2 YFSETQ. CDR3 nucleotide sequence: TGCGCCAGCAGCCCCGGGGGTTCCTACGAGCAGTACTTC. Translated: CASSPGGSYEQYF. Looking up the rest from reference TRBV5-1 and TRBJ2-7 gives the full variable domain: KAGVTQTPRYLIKTRGQQVTLSCSPISGHRSVSWYQQTPGQGLQFLFEYFSETQRNKGNFPGRFSGRQFSNSRSEMNVSTLELGDSALYLCASSPGGSYEQYFGPGTRLTVT.

In its sample, this clone was seen once. J is TRBJ2-5 and V is TRBV5-1; 7 bases are shared with TRBD1. The ends lost 0 bases at V and 5 bases at J; junction bases unmatched: 7. The CDR3 consists of 15 residues. Germline CDR1 is SGHRS and CDR2 is YFSETQ. Here the CDR3 reads CASSLVDRVGETQYF. The CDR3 DNA reads TGCGCCAGCAGCTTGGTAGACAGGGTGGGGGAGACCCAGTACTTC. The variable domain in full, completed from reference TRBV5-1 and TRBJ2-5, reads KAGVTQTPRYLIKTRGQQVTLSCSPISGHRSVSWYQQTPGQGLQFLFEYFSETQRNKGNFPGRFSGRQFSNSRSEMNVSTLELGDSALYLCASSLVDRVGETQYFGPGTRLLVL.

The rearrangement links TRBV9 to TRBJ2-7, with 11 nucleotides matching TRBD1. V was pared by 4 bases and J by 5 bases, with 8 bases of the junction left unmatched. The CDR3 extends over 15 amino acids. Germline assignment: CDR1 SGDLS and CDR2 YYNGEE. The CDR3 region is CASSKLDRGRNEQYF. The DNA of the CDR3 is TGTGCCAGCAGCAAATTGGACAGGGGGCGTAACGAGCAGTACTTC. The variable domain in full, completed from reference TRBV9 and TRBJ2-7, reads DSGVTQTPKHLITATGQRVTLRCSPRSGDLSVYWYQQSLDQGLQFLIQYYNGEERAKGNILERFSAQQFPDLHSELNLSSLELGDSALYFCASSKLDRGRNEQYFGPGTRLTVT.

The chain carries TRBV5-1 and TRBJ2-7; TRBD2 is a possible D gene (6 bases). Trimming pared 0 bases from V and 2 bases from J, leaving 12 bases between. The germline gives CDR1 SGHRS, CDR2 YFSETQ. The CDR3 runs 15 residues. For the CDR3, the DNA is TGCGCCAGCAGCTTGGGGACGGGGGTCACCTACGAGCAGTACTTC. As protein: CASSLGTGVTYEQYF.

V gene TRBV9 combines with J gene TRBJ2-1; no firm D call. Germline lookup yields CDR1 SGDLS and CDR2 YYNGEE. CDR3 size: 14 residues. The ends were cut back, 0 bases at V and 0 bases at J, with 4 bases in the middle. For the CDR3, the DNA is TGTGCCAGCAGCGTAGTAGACTCCTACAATGAGCAGTTCTTC. Amino acids: CASSVVDSYNEQFF.

V is TRBV6-5 and J is TRBJ2-1, with 7 nucleotides matching TRBD2. CDR1 and CDR2 from the germline V gene are MNHEY and SVGAGI. The CDR3 totals 14 residues. V was clipped by 8 bases and J by 8 bases; unmatched bases: 12. The CDR3 is CASSREENLYEQFF. The CDR3 region has the DNA TGTGCCAGCTCCCGGGAGGAAAATCTCTATGAGCAGTTCTTC.

This clone was picked up a small number of times. The chain couples TRBV7-2 to TRBJ2-6; TRBD1 aligns across 10 bases. The CDR3 totals 18 residues. Germline assignment: CDR1 SGHTA and CDR2 FQGNSA. The V gene end was trimmed by 7 bases and the J gene end by 2 bases; junction bases not matched to a gene: 11. The CDR3 DNA reads TGTGCCAGCACAAGAACCGGGACAGGGGCTCCTGGGGCCAACGTCCTGACTTTC. Encoded protein: CASTRTGTGAPGANVLTF.